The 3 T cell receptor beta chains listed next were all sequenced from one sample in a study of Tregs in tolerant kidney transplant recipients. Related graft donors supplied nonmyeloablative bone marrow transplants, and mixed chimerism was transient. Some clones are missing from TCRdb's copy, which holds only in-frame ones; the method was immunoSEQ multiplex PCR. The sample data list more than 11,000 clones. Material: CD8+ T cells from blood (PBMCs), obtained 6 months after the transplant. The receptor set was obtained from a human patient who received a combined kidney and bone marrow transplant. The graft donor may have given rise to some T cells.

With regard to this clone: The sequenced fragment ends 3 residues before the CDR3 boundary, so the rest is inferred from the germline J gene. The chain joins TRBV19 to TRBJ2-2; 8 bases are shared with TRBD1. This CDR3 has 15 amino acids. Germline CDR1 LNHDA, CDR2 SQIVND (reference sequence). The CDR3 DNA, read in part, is TGTGCCAGTACCTACGGACAGGGCAATAATTCACCG. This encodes CASTYGQGNNSP. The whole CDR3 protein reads CASTYGQGNNSPLFF.

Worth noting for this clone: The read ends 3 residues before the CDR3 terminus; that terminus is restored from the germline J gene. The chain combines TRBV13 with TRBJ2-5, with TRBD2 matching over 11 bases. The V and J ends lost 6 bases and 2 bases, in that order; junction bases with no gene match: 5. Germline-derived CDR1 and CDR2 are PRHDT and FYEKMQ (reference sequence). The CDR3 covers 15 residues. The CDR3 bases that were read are TGTGCCAGCAGTTATGGGACTAGCGGACAAGAGACC. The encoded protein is CASSYGTSGQET. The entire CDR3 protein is CASSYGTSGQETQYF.

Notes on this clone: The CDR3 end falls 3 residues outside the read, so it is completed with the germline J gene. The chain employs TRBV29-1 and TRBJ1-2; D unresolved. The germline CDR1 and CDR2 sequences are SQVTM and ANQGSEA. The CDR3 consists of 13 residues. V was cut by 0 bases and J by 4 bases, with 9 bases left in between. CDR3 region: CSVEDTVTYGYTF. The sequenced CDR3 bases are TGCAGCGTTGAAGACACAGTTACCTATGGC.